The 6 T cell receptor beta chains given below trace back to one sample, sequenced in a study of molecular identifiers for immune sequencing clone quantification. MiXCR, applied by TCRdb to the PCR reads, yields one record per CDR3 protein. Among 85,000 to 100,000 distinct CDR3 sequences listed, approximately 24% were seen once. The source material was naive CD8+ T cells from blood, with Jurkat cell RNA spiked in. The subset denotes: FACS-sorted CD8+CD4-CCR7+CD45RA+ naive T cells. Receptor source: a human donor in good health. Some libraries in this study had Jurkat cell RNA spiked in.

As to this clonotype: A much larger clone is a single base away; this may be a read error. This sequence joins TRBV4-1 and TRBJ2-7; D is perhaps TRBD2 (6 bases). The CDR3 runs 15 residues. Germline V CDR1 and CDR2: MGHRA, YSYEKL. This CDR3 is CARSPKGSGGYEQYF. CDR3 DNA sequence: TGCGCCCGCAGCCCAAAAGGTTCCGGGGGCTACGAGCAGTACTTC.

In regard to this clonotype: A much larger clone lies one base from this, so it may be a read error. CDR3 loop: CASSRELTGIGGYTF. CDR3 nucleotide sequence: TGTGCCAGCAGCCGGGAGTTAACTGGGATCGGTGGCTACACCTTC. The rearrangement uses TRBV7-2 and TRBJ1-2; no firm D call. The CDR3 runs 15 residues. The V gene's germline CDR1 is SGHTA and CDR2 FQGNSA. Between the trimmed V and J ends, which lost 5 bases and 7 bases, there was a span of 20 bases.

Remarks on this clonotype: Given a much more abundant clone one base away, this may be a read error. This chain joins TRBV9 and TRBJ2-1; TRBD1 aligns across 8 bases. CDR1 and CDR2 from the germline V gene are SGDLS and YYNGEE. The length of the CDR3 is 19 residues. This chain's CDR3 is CAGSVVSSAQGGSYNEQFF. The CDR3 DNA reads TGTGCCGGCAGCGTAGTATCCTCTGCACAGGGGGGATCCTACAATGAGCAGTTCTTC.

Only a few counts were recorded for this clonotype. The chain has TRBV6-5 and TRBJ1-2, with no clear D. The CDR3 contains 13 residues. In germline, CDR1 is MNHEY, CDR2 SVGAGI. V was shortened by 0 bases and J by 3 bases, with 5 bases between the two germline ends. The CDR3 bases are TGTGCCAGCAGTTACTCCCCAGACTATGGCTACACCTTC. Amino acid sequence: CASSYSPDYGYTF.

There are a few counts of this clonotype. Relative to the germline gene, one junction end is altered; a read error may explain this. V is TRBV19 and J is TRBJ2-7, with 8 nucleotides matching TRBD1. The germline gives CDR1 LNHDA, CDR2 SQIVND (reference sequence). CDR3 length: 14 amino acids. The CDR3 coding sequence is TGTGCCAGTAGTATGGGGGTGACAGGGGACGAGCAGTACTTT. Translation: CASSMGVTGDEQYF.

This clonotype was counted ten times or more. The CDR3 DNA is TGTGCCTGGAGCAGGGAGTCGAGGAATGAAAAACTGTTTTTT. Protein product: CAWSRESRNEKLFF. The chain combines TRBV30 with TRBJ1-4; a weak D match, TRBD1 (5 bases). Trimming left V 3 bases short and J 5 bases short, with 13 bases between. The CDR3 loop spans 14 amino acids. The V gene's germline CDR1 is GTSNPN and CDR2 SVGIG (reference sequence).